One sample yielded the 14 T cell receptor beta chains listed below, sequenced in a study of radiotherapy plus CTLA-4 blockade in lung cancer. Measured with immunoSEQ multiplex PCR; TCRdb has only the in-frame clones, and not every one. This repertoire shows 120,000 or so clones, just under 80% found once; its top ten account for roughly 5.2%. The sample consisted of peripheral blood, taken from a patient treated with radiotherapy plus ipilimumab. The source of these receptors is a human donor with non-small cell lung cancer who had a partial response to radiotherapy plus ipilimumab.

The rearrangement links TRBV5-1 to TRBJ2-2; no firm D call. Per the germline V gene, CDR1 is SGHRS and CDR2 is YFSETQ. This CDR3 has 13 amino acids. Trimming shortened V by 0 bases and J by 5 bases, and 5 bases separated the two germline ends. The CDR3, as DNA: TGCGCCAGCAGCTTGGGGCCTACCGGGGAGCTGTTTTTT. It specifies CASSLGPTGELFF.

The CDR3 here is CASSETRDIQYF. DNA for the CDR3: TGTGCCAGCAGCGAGACTAGAGACATTCAGTACTTC. The chain has TRBV7-8 and TRBJ2-4; a possible D gene is TRBD2 (6 bases). Trimming removed 5 bases from V and 8 bases from J, with 10 bases in between. The CDR3 has 12 amino acids. Germline values: CDR1 SGHVS, CDR2 FQNEAQ. Full variable domain (outside the CDR3, taken from reference TRBV7-8 and TRBJ2-4): GAGVSQSPRYKVAKRGQDVALRCDPISGHVSLFWYQQALGQGPEFLTYFQNEAQLDKSGLPSDRFFAERPEGSVSTLKIQRTQQEDSAVYLCASSETRDIQYFGAGTRLSVL.

This chain uses TRBV6-1 with TRBJ1-5, with a weak D call TRBD1 (5 bases). The CDR3 is 14 residues long. V lost 7 bases to trimming and J lost 5 bases, with 15 bases between them. The germline CDR1 and CDR2 sequences are MNHNS and SASEGT. CDR3 amino acids: CASTYQGADQPQHF. The CDR3, as DNA: TGTGCCAGCACGTACCAGGGCGCGGATCAGCCCCAGCATTTT.

This clone was observed once. The chain couples TRBV15 to TRBJ2-7; D might be TRBD1 (7 bases). The CDR3 covers 17 residues. From germline, CDR1 is LNHNV and CDR2 YYDKDF (reference sequence). Trimming took 4 bases from V and 3 from J, leaving 22 bases between them. CDR3 in amino acids: CATSKPRGDLRIYEQYF. The CDR3 DNA reads TGTGCCACCAGCAAGCCCAGGGGGGATTTACGAATCTACGAGCAGTACTTC.

This chain links TRBV30 with TRBJ2-7; TRBD1 aligns across 7 bases. The CDR3 contains 14 residues. The trim removed 3 bases at V and 6 bases at J, leaving 11 bases unmatched. Germline CDR1 reads GTSNPN; CDR2 reads SVGIG (reference sequence). The CDR3 DNA is TGTGCCTGGAGCACCGGGACAGTCGCCCCCGAGCAGTACTTC. It specifies CAWSTGTVAPEQYF. The full variable domain, in which reference TRBV30 and TRBJ2-7 provide the parts outside the CDR3, is SQTIHQWPATLVQPVGSPLSLECTVEGTSNPNLYWYRQAAGRGLQLLFYSVGIGQISSEVPQNLSASRPQDRQFILSSKKLLLSDSGFYLCAWSTGTVAPEQYFGPGTRLTVT.

The CDR3 spells CASSLTSVPGELFF. CDR3 in DNA: TGTGCCAGCAGCCTGACTAGCGTCCCCGGGGAGCTGTTTTTT. The J gene is TRBJ2-2, the V gene TRBV27, with 8 bases matching TRBD2. Germline V gene lookup returns CDR1 MNHEY and CDR2 SMNVEV (reference sequence). The CDR3 is 14 residues long. V shed 6 bases, J shed 6 bases, and the junction held 6 bases outside the gene matches.

The chain combines TRBV23-1 with TRBJ1-6, with 11 bases identical to TRBD1. TRBV23-1 is assigned to the ORF class and has an uncertain function. The CDR3 has 23 amino acids. V shed 0 bases, J shed 0 bases, and the junction held 16 bases outside the gene matches. Written as DNA, the CDR3 is TGCGCCAGCAGTCAATCACTACAGGGGCTAAGGACAGGGGGCGACTCCTATAATTCACCCCTCCACTTT. It specifies CASSQSLQGLRTGGDSYNSPLHF.

For the CDR3, the DNA is TGTGCCAGCTCACCCTTCGCCCCAGGGGCTAACACCGGGGAGCTGTTTTTT. This gives the protein CASSPFAPGANTGELFF. The V gene is TRBV18, the J gene TRBJ2-2; D may be TRBD1 (6 bases). Germline assignment: CDR1 KGHSH and CDR2 LQKENI. The CDR3 has 17 residues. Trimming cost V 3 bases and J 2 bases, with 16 bases left between them.

CDR3 sequence: CASSRWTGEAYEQYV. In DNA, the CDR3 is TGTGCCAGCAGCCGGTGGACAGGGGAGGCCTACGAGCAGTACGTC. This chain joins TRBV5-6 and TRBJ2-7; 9 bases are shared with TRBD1. The CDR3 runs 15 residues. Germline CDR1 SGHDT, CDR2 YYEEEE. J gave up 2 bases and V 4 bases, and 7 bases lay outside the gene matches.

V usage is TRBV5-1 and J usage is TRBJ1-4, with TRBD1 identical over 8 bases. This CDR3 region has 15 residues. V shed 3 bases and J 7 bases; nucleotides not matched to a gene: 8. Looked up from germline, CDR1 is SGHRS and CDR2 is YFSETQ. The CDR3 reads CASSWTGPHSEKLFF. The CDR3 DNA reads TGCGCCAGCAGCTGGACAGGGCCACACAGTGAAAAACTGTTTTTT.

The chain carries TRBV7-9 and TRBJ2-5, with TRBD2 as a possible D gene (5 bases). The CDR3 covers 17 residues. The germline V gene has CDR1 SEHNR and CDR2 FQNEAQ (reference sequence). The germline V and J ends were trimmed by 1 base and 1 base, with 16 bases remaining between them. The CDR3: CASSLVRVGLTQETQYF. The CDR3 nucleotides read TGTGCCAGCAGCTTAGTTCGGGTTGGACTCACCCAAGAGACCCAGTACTTC.

This rearrangement joins TRBV30 to TRBJ2-7; a possible D gene is TRBD2 (5 bases). Germline V gene lookup returns CDR1 GTSNPN and CDR2 SVGIG (reference sequence). This CDR3 is built from 13 residues. V was shortened by 0 bases and J by 3 bases, with 9 bases between the two germline ends. Here the CDR3 reads CAWSVEGGYEQYF. The CDR3 region has the DNA TGTGCCTGGAGTGTAGAGGGCGGCTACGAGCAGTACTTC.

V gene TRBV5-5 combines with J gene TRBJ2-5, with 9 bases matching TRBD1. Per germline, CDR1 SGHKS and CDR2 YYEKEE (reference sequence). CDR3 length equals 16 residues. V lost 3 bases to trimming and J lost 2 bases; unmatched junction nucleotides: 8. The CDR3 region has the DNA TGTGCCAGCAGCTCGACAGGGGGGCTATCTCAAGAGACCCAGTACTTC. It encodes CASSSTGGLSQETQYF.

V usage is TRBV15 and J usage is TRBJ1-2; D call uncertain. The germline V and J ends were trimmed by 2 bases and 5 bases, with 18 bases remaining between them. The CDR3 totals 16 residues. Germline values: CDR1 LNHNV, CDR2 YYDKDF (reference sequence). The CDR3 coding sequence is TGTGCCACCAGCAGAACCCGGACTGCGAGGTTATATGGCTACACCTTC. This translates into CATSRTRTARLYGYTF.